The sequence of this TCR beta chain was determined in a study of early T cells in non-severe SARS-CoV-2 infection. TCRdb reanalysed the 5' RACE reads using MiXCR and keeps one entry per CDR3 protein. The table shows around 84,000 distinct CDR3 sequences, with about 10% occurring only once. This clonotype appeared many times. The TCR comes from an adult who was a healthcare worker with PCR-confirmed SARS-CoV-2 infection or an uninfected control (not recorded which). The sequences come from whole blood, collected at baseline.

CDR3: CASSLGVNTEAFF. As DNA, the CDR3 is TGTGCCAGCAGTTTGGGGGTGAACACTGAAGCTTTCTTT. The chain is built from TRBV12-3 or TRBV12-4 and TRBJ1-1; possibly TRBD1 for D (5 bases). Trimming took off 3 bases at V and 0 bases at J, with 5 bases between the two ends. This CDR3 region has 13 residues.